Listed below are T cell receptor beta chains from one sample, sequenced in a study of cytomegalovirus exposure and HLA in healthy donors. Using immunoSEQ multiplex PCR, the repertoire was profiled, and TCRdb retains in-frame clones only, with some absent. The sample shows 100,000 or so clones, around three quarters of them seen only once. Sequencing was performed on PBMCs. These TCRs come from a man aged 25 to 40 in good health and CMV-seropositive. Both conserved end residues are part of each CDR3. The D gene is left open where the match is weak. Clone size is not always given. Where it is, it says once, few, many or a class for expanded clones.

J gene,clone size,V gene,D gene,CDR3 DNA,CDR3 protein
TRBJ2-2,.,TRBV18,TRBD2,TGTGCCAGCTCACCACCTGGGACTAGCACGACCGGGGAGCTGTTTTTT,CASSPPGTSTTGELFF
TRBJ2-3,.,TRBV5-1,TRBD2,TGCGCCAGCAGCTTCTTAAGCGGGAGAAGCACAGATACGCAGTATTTT,CASSFLSGRSTDTQYF
TRBJ2-4,.,TRBV4-3,TRBD2,TGCGCCAGCAGCCCCACCTTTCGGGGGGGCATTAGGGGCATTCAGTACTTC,CASSPTFRGGIRGIQYF
TRBJ2-2,.,TRBV25-1,.,TGTGCCAGCAGTGACCTCGGGACACCTACGACCGGGGAGCTGTTTTTT,CASSDLGTPTTGELFF
TRBJ1-2,.,TRBV6-5,TRBD1,TGTGCCAGCAGTTACTCCACAGGGGTTTATGGCTATGGCTACACCTTC,CASSYSTGVYGYGYTF
TRBJ1-5,.,TRBV7-9,.,TGTGCCAGCAGCTTATCCAGTATCAATCAGCCCCAGCATTTT,CASSLSSINQPQHF
TRBJ2-1,.,TRBV6-4,TRBD2,TGTGCCAGCAGTGACCGACTAGCGGGGACAAATGAGCAGTTCTTC,CASSDRLAGTNEQFF
TRBJ1-2,.,TRBV25-1,.,TGTGCCAGCAGTGAATTTGAGGGAAAGGATGGCTACACCTTC,CASSEFEGKDGYTF
TRBJ1-6,.,TRBV19,TRBD1,TGTGCCAGTAGTAGGCAGGGGGCGAATTCACCCCTCCACTTT,CASSRQGANSPLHF
TRBJ2-3,.,TRBV18,TRBD2,TGTGCCAGCTCCCCTCAAAAGAGACTAGCGGGAGTTAGTACGCAGTATTTT,CASSPQKRLAGVSTQYF
TRBJ1-4,.,TRBV5-1,.,TGCGCCAGCAGCTTCCGCGGGGGGCAGTATGAAAAACTGTTTTTT,CASSFRGGQYEKLFF
TRBJ1-5,.,TRBV27,.,TGTGCCAGCAGTTTATTGGCGGCCGGATTCAATCAGCCCCAGCATTTT,CASSLLAAGFNQPQHF
TRBJ2-2,.,TRBV5-1,TRBD1,TGCGCCAGCAGCCGACCGGGACAGGGTTTTACCGGGGAGCTGTTTTTT,CASSRPGQGFTGELFF
TRBJ2-5,.,TRBV21-1,.,TGTGCCAGCAGCAAAGGAGGACTCCAAGAGACCCAGTACTTC,CASSKGGLQETQYF
TRBJ1-4,once,TRBV6-5,.,TGTGCCAGCAGAGCCACACTTTGGGCTGAAAAACTGTTTTTT,CASRATLWAEKLFF
TRBJ1-2,.,TRBV2,TRBD1,TGTGCCAGCAGTGAGGAGGACAGGCCCTTGGGTGGCTACACCTTC,CASSEEDRPLGGYTF
TRBJ2-1,.,TRBV4-2,TRBD2,TGTGCCAGCAGCCAAGAAAGTCTAGCGGGGAACCCCGGGAGGGAGTTCTTC,CASSQESLAGNPGREFF
TRBJ1-2,few,TRBV19,.,TGTGCCAGTAGTATGGGCGTGAACTATGGCTACACCTTC,CASSMGVNYGYTF
TRBJ2-3,.,TRBV4-3,TRBD2,TGCGCCAGCAGCCAAGGGTTGGTAGCGGGTACCACAGATACGCAGTATTTT,CASSQGLVAGTTDTQYF
TRBJ1-6,few,TRBV11-1,.,TGTGCCAGCAGCTCGGGGGTTTTGGGTTCACCCCTCCACTTT,CASSSGVLGSPLHF
TRBJ1-6,.,TRBV14,TRBD1,TGTGCCAGCAGCCACGCGGACAGGGGAAATAATTCACCCCTCCACTTT,CASSHADRGNNSPLHF
TRBJ1-2,.,TRBV19,TRBD1,TGTGCCAGTAGTATAGGTCGGGACAGGGGAAGAGGCTACACCTTC,CASSIGRDRGRGYTF
TRBJ2-6,.,TRBV6-5,.,TGTGCCAGCGGGCCCCTAGGGGCCAACGTCCTGACTTTC,CASGPLGANVLTF
TRBJ2-7,few,TRBV6-5,TRBD2,TGTGCCAGCAGTTACTCCCTAAGCGGGAGCGCCTACGAGCAGTACTTC,CASSYSLSGSAYEQYF
TRBJ2-2,.,TRBV18,TRBD1,TGTGCCAGCTCACCCAGGACAGGGGAGAACACCGGGGAGCTGTTTTTT,CASSPRTGENTGELFF
TRBJ2-2,few,TRBV18,TRBD1,TGTGCCAGCTCACCAGGGACAGCGAACACCGGGGAGCTGTTTTTT,CASSPGTANTGELFF
TRBJ2-7,few,TRBV6-5,TRBD2,TGTGCCTCGGGGCTAGCGGGATCCCCGCTCGGGGAGCAGTACTTC,CASGLAGSPLGEQYF
TRBJ1-3,.,TRBV7-9,.,TGTGCCAGCAGCTTAGCAGGCAGCGGTAGAGTTAACTCTGGAAACACCATATATTTT,CASSLAGSGRVNSGNTIYF
TRBJ2-3,.,TRBV5-1,.,TGCGCCAGCAGCTTAGGAGGGAGCTTATTCACAGATACGCAGTATTTT,CASSLGGSLFTDTQYF
TRBJ2-3,.,TRBV28,.,TGTGCCAGCAGTTCGGGTGGAGATACGCAGTATTTT,CASSSGGDTQYF
TRBJ1-1,.,TRBV10-3,.,TGTGCCATCAGTGAGTCTGGCCTGTTAAGGAACACTGAAGCTTTCTTT,CAISESGLLRNTEAFF
TRBJ1-1,once,TRBV19,.,TGTGCCAGTAGCGAAGGGGGTTACCCTGAAGCTTTCTTT,CASSEGGYPEAFF
TRBJ1-4,.,TRBV29-1,TRBD1,TGCAGCGCCCTCACCCCGGGACAGGGAAATGAAAAACTGTTTTTT,CSALTPGQGNEKLFF
TRBJ1-1,.,TRBV4-2,.,TGTGCCAGCAGCCAAGAAGGCGCAGGGAACACTGAAGCTTTCTTT,CASSQEGAGNTEAFF
TRBJ2-3,.,TRBV11-3,TRBD2,TGTGCCAGCAGCTCCCGGGGAGGGGCAGATACGCAGTATTTT,CASSSRGGADTQYF
TRBJ2-7,once,TRBV18,TRBD2,TGTGCCAGCTCACTTGACCGCGGGGGGGAGCAGTACTTC,CASSLDRGGEQYF
TRBJ1-4,few,TRBV9,TRBD1,TGTGCCAGCAGCGCCCAGGGGGCCACTGAAAAACTGTTTTTT,CASSAQGATEKLFF
TRBJ2-7,.,TRBV4-3,TRBD2,TGCGCCAGCAGCCAAGGGACTAGCCGCCTCTCCTACGAGCAGTACTTC,CASSQGTSRLSYEQYF
TRBJ1-6,few,TRBV6-5,.,TGTGCCAGCAGCCCCAGGCGATTGGATTCACCCCTCCACTTT,CASSPRRLDSPLHF
TRBJ2-1,.,TRBV4-1,.,TGCGCCAGCAGCCCCAAGGTCGGACAGTACAATGAGCAGTTCTTC,CASSPKVGQYNEQFF
TRBJ2-5,few,TRBV18,.,TGTGCCAGTTCGCTGGGGCCCAGGGAGACCCAGTACTTC,CASSLGPRETQYF
TRBJ2-7,.,TRBV4-3,.,TGCGCCAGCAGCCAAGAATACGGTTCCTACGAGCAGTACTTC,CASSQEYGSYEQYF
TRBJ1-1,.,TRBV6-1,TRBD1,TGTGCCAGCAGTGGGGACAGGGTCCGAGGAAACACTGAAGCTTTCTTT,CASSGDRVRGNTEAFF
TRBJ2-7,.,TRBV6-6,TRBD1,TGTGCCAGCAGTTACTTTATGGGACAGCACCACGAGCAGTACTTC,CASSYFMGQHHEQYF
TRBJ2-1,.,TRBV5-1,TRBD1,TGCGCCAGCAGCCAAAGTAGGGGACAGGGAAGGTACAATGAGCAGTTCTTC,CASSQSRGQGRYNEQFF
TRBJ2-3,.,TRBV4-1,TRBD2,TGCGCCACAGCGGGGCTCATTAGCACAGATACGCAGTATTTT,CATAGLISTDTQYF
TRBJ2-7,.,TRBV5-6,TRBD2,TGTGCCAGCAGCACAGCCCTAGCGGGCTACGAGCAGTACTTC,CASSTALAGYEQYF
TRBJ1-2,.,TRBV11-2,.,TGTGCCAGCAGTCTGAGTCGAGGGACAATGGGTGGCTACACCTTC,CASSLSRGTMGGYTF
TRBJ2-5,.,TRBV6-1,.,TGTGCCAGCACTCAAGAGACCCAGTACTTC,CASTQETQYF
TRBJ2-3,.,TRBV30,.,TGTGCCGGGACGACTTACGCTAGCACAGATACGCAGTATTTT,CAGTTYASTDTQYF
TRBJ2-1,.,TRBV7-6,.,TGTGCCAGCAGCTTAGGTGCGGGAAACGAGCAGTTCTTC,CASSLGAGNEQFF